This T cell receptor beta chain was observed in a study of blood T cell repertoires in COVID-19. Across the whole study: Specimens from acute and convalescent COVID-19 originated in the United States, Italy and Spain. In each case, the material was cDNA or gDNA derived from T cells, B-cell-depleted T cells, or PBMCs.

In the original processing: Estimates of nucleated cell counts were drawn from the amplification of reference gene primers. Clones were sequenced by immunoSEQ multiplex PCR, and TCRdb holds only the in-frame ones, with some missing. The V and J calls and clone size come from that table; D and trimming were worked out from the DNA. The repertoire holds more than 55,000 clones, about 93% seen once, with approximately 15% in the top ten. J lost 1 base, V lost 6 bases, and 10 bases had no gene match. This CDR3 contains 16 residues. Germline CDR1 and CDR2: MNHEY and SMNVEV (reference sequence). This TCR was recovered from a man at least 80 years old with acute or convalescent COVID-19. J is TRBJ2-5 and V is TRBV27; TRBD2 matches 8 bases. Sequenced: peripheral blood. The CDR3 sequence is CASRPTLRGGQETQYF. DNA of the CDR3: TGTGCCAGCAGGCCAACCCTCCGGGGGGGCCAAGAGACCCAGTACTTC.